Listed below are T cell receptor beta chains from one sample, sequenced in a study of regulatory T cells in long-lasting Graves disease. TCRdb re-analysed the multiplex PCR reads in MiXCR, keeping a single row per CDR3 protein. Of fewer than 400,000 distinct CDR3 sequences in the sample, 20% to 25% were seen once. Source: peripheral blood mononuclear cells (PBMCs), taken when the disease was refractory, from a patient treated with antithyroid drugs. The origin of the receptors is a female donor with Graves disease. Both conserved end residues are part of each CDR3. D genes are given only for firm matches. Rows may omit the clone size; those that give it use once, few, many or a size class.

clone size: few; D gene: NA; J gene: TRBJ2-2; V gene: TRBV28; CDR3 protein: CASKQGGDGELFF; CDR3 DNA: TGTGCCAGCAAACAGGGAGGTGACGGGGAGCTGTTTTTT
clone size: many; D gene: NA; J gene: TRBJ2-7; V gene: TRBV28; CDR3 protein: CASSLKERDEQYF; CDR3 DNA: TGTGCCAGCAGTTTAAAGGAGAGGGACGAGCAGTACTTC
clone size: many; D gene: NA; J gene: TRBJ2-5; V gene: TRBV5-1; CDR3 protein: CASRDAGSAKETQYF; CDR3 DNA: TGCGCCAGCAGGGATGCGGGATCCGCTAAAGAGACCCAGTACTTC
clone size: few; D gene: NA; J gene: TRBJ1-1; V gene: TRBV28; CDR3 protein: CASTEAREAFF; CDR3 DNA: TGTGCCTCAACCGAGGCCCGTGAGGCTTTCTTT
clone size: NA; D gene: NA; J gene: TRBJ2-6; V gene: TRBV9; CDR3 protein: CASSVSHSGANVLTF; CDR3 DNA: TGTGCCAGCAGCGTTTCTCACTCTGGGGCCAACGTCCTGACTTTC
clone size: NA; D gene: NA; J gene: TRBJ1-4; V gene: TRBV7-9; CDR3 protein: CASSNLDQDEKLFF; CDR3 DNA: TGTGCCAGCAGCAACCTTGATCAGGATGAAAAACTGTTTTTT
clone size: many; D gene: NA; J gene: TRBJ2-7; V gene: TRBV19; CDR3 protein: CASSIGVGSYEQYF; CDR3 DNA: TGTGCCAGTAGTATCGGGGTTGGCTCCTACGAGCAGTACTTC
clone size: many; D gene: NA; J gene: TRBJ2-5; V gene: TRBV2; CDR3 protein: CASRISQETQYF; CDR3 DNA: TGTGCCAGCCGAATATCCCAAGAGACCCAGTACTTC
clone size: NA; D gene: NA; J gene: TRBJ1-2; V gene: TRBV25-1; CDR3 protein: CASKHGGSGYTF; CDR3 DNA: TGTGCCAGCAAGCATGGAGGAAGTGGCTACACCTTC
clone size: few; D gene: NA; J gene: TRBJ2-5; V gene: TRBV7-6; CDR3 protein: CASSLGRGIQETQYF; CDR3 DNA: TGTGCCAGCAGCCTGGGACGTGGGATTCAAGAGACCCAGTACTTC
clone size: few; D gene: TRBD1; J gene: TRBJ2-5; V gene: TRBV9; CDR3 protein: CASSVDGDRGHGTQYF; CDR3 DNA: TGTGCCAGCAGCGTAGATGGGGACAGGGGGCATGGGACCCAGTACTTC
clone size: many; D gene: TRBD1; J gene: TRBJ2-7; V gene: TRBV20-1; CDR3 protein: CSADYRDRGTYEQYF; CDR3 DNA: TGCAGTGCGGATTACCGGGACAGGGGAACCTACGAGCAGTACTTC
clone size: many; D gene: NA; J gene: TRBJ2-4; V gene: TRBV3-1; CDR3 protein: CASSQLDRAKNIQYF; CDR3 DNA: TGTGCCAGCAGCCAACTTGACAGAGCCAAAAACATTCAGTACTTC
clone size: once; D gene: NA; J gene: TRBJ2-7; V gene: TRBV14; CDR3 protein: CASSPRDSRDYEQYF; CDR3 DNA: TGTGCCAGCAGCCCGCGGGACAGCCGAGACTACGAGCAGTACTTC
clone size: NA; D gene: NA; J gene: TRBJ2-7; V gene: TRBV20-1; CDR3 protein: CSARDTTSYEQYF; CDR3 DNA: TGCAGTGCTAGAGATACTACTTCCTACGAGCAGTACTTC
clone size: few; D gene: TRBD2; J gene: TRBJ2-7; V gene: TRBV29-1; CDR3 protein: CSFVVSGSIFEQYF; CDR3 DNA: TGCAGCTTTGTAGTCAGCGGGAGTATTTTCGAGCAGTACTTC
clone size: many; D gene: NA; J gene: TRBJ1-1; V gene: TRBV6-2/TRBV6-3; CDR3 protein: CASSRELRTEAFF; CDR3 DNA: TGTGCCAGCAGTAGGGAGTTAAGGACTGAAGCTTTCTTT
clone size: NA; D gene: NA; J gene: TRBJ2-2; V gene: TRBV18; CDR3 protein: CASSPPAAMTGELFF; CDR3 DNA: TGTGCCAGCTCACCACCGGCAGCCATGACCGGGGAGCTGTTTTTT
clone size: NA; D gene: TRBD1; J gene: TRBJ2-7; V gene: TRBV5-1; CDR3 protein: CASTGQGYEQYF; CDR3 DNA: TGCGCCAGCACTGGACAGGGCTACGAGCAGTACTTC
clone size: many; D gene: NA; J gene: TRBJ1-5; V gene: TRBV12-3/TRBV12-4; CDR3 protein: CASSSSGRLQPQHF; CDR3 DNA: TGTGCCAGCAGCTCCTCCGGGAGGTTGCAGCCCCAGCATTTT
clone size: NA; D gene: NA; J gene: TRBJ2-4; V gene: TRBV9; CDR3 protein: CASSVGSGFGNIQYF; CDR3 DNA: TGTGCCAGCAGCGTAGGGTCAGGGTTCGGAAACATTCAGTACTTC
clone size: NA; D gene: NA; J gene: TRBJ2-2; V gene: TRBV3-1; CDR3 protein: CASSQDTRITGELFF; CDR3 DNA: TGTGCCAGCAGCCAAGATACACGAATCACCGGGGAGCTGTTTTTT
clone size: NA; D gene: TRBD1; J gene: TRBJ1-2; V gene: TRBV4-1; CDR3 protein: CASSQEGTGATYGYTF; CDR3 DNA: TGCGCCAGCAGCCAAGAGGGGACAGGGGCGACCTATGGCTACACCTTC